This T cell receptor (beta chain) was profiled in a study of response to subunit inactivated influenza vaccine. General observations from the study: Authors suggested few new T cells are recruited by each seasonal influenza vaccination.

As for this clonotype: The antigen is unknown.

V lost 3 bases and J 5 bases, leaving 20 bases between the germline ends. This CDR3 contains 17 residues. Germline values: CDR1 LGHDT, CDR2 YNNKEL (reference sequence). TCRdb reprocessed the RT-PCR reads with MiXCR, giving one entry per CDR3 protein. The sample records about 700,000 distinct CDR3 sequences, around 13% being singletons. Sample: PBMCs from blood, taken about 14 days before vaccination. The TCR comes from a man between 45 and 60 years old who received an inactivated influenza vaccine. V and J are TRBV3-1 and TRBJ2-1; D is possibly TRBD2 (7 bases). The DNA for the CDR3 is TGTGCCAGCAGCCAGCTTCCCTGGCGGGGGCTTGACAATGAGCAGTTCTTC. Translated, it gives CASSQLPWRGLDNEQFF.